The 19 T cell receptor beta chains below come from one sample, sequenced in a study of control samples from healthy donors and cancer patients. Clones were read by immunoSEQ multiplex PCR, and TCRdb kept only the in-frame ones, dropping some. The data contain 100,000 to 150,000 clones, 85% to 95% of them singletons. The material sequenced was PBMCs. Receptors were obtained from a middle-aged man with head and neck cancer.

V usage is TRBV28 and J usage is TRBJ2-7; D is perhaps TRBD1 or TRBD2 (5 bases each). CDR1 is MDHEN, CDR2 SYDVKM, per germline. The V gene lost 4 bases and the J gene lost 2 bases, with 12 bases spanning the gap. The CDR3 has 14 residues. In DNA form, the CDR3 reads TGTGCCAGCAGTTCGCTGCCGGGACCCTACGAGCAGTACTTC. This translates into CASSSLPGPYEQYF. Based on the CDR3 plus reference TRBV28 and TRBJ2-7, the full variable domain is DVKVTQSSRYLVKRTGEKVFLECVQDMDHENMFWYRQDPGLGLRLIYFSYDVKMKEKGDIPEGYSVSREKKERFSLILESASTNQTSMYLCASSSLPGPYEQYFGPGTRLTVT.

The rearrangement joins TRBV29-1 to TRBJ2-2, with 7 bases lining up with TRBD1. CDR1 is SQVTM, CDR2 ANQGSEA, per germline. The length of the CDR3 is 14 residues. After removal of 6 bases from V and 6 bases from J, the junction contained 10 bases not matched to a gene. The CDR3 region is CSVATGMHAGELFF. For the CDR3, the DNA is TGCAGCGTGGCGACAGGGATGCACGCCGGGGAGCTGTTTTTT.

The chain employs TRBV4-3 and TRBJ2-1, with D perhaps TRBD2 (5 bases). The CDR3 sequence is 14 residues long. Germline V lookup: CDR1 LGHNA, CDR2 YSLEER. Trimming left V 1 base short and J 8 bases short, with 12 bases between. The DNA of the CDR3 is TGCGCCAGCAGCCAAGGGACGGGGAACCATGAGCAGTTCTTC. The encoded protein is CASSQGTGNHEQFF.

The chain carries TRBV6-5 and TRBJ2-5, with D unresolved. V was shortened by 3 bases and J by 5 bases, with 4 bases between the two germline ends. This CDR3 region has 11 residues. CDR1 is MNHEY, CDR2 SVGAGI, per germline. The CDR3: CASSYWETQYF. The CDR3 DNA reads TGTGCCAGCAGTTATTGGGAGACCCAGTACTTC.

This clone was seen more than once but under ten times. This chain uses TRBV12-3 or TRBV12-4 with TRBJ2-1; 8 bases line up with TRBD1. The length of the CDR3 is 13 residues. The V segment lost 7 bases and the J segment 7 bases; nucleotides outside the gene matches: 6. In nucleotides, the CDR3 is TGTGCCAGCACCTGGACAGGGATGAATGAGCAGTTCTTC. It is translated as CASTWTGMNEQFF.

By share of the sample, this clone is large. The chain carries TRBV11-2 and TRBJ2-5; D not resolved. Germline-derived CDR1 and CDR2 are SGHAT and FQNNGV. The CDR3 totals 13 residues. Trimming removed 5 bases at V and 2 bases at J, with 9 bases between. The CDR3 DNA sequence: TGTGCCAGCAGCCAGGACCAACAAGAGACCCAGTACTTC. This translates into CASSQDQQETQYF.

The chain combines TRBV28 with TRBJ1-6, with 7 bases identical to TRBD1. Germline CDR1 reads MDHEN; CDR2 reads SYDVKM. V lost 10 bases to trimming and J lost 8 bases; unmatched junction nucleotides: 11. The length of the CDR3 is 14 residues. This CDR3 is CAINRQGVDSPLHF. As DNA, the CDR3 is TGTGCCATCAACCGACAGGGTGTGGATTCACCCCTCCACTTT.

J is TRBJ1-5 and V is TRBV19, with TRBD1 matching 8 bases. With 4 bases clipped from V and 0 bases from J, the junction kept 8 bases outside the gene matches. CDR1 is LNHDA, CDR2 SQIVND, per germline (reference sequence). This CDR3 contains 17 residues. CDR3 in DNA: TGTGCCAGTAGTAAACAGGGGGTAGATTATAGCAATCAGCCCCAGCATTTT. Encoded protein: CASSKQGVDYSNQPQHF.

This clone has a single count. V is TRBV5-1 and J is TRBJ1-4; no clear D. Trimming stripped 4 bases from V and 9 bases from J, with 4 bases between. The germline V gene has CDR1 SGHRS and CDR2 YFSETQ. The CDR3 runs to 10 residues. Here the CDR3 DNA reads TGCGCCAGCAGCAAGAAAAAACTGTTTTTT. Translating gives CASSKKKLFF.

The gene calls are TRBV7-2 and TRBJ2-3; unclear D gene. This CDR3 has 15 residues. The germline V and J ends were trimmed by 1 base and 1 base, with 9 bases remaining between them. Germline V gives CDR1 SGHTA, CDR2 FQGNSA. CDR3 coding DNA: TGTGCCAGCAGCTTAGTGCATCGGGGCACAGATACGCAGTATTTT. It codes for CASSLVHRGTDTQYF.

The chain joins TRBV7-3 to TRBJ2-3; D may correspond to TRBD1 or TRBD2 (5 bases each). From germline, CDR1 is SGHTA and CDR2 FQGTGA. CDR3 length: 14 amino acids. V lost 5 bases to trimming and J lost 2 bases, with 11 bases between them. The CDR3 loop reads CASSQVGTTDTQYF. CDR3 DNA: TGTGCCAGCAGCCAGGTGGGGACCACAGATACGCAGTATTTT. Combining the CDR3 with reference TRBV7-3 and TRBJ2-3 gives the whole variable domain GAGVSQTPSNKVTEKGKYVELRCDPISGHTALYWYRQSLGQGPEFLIYFQGTGAADDSGLPNDRFFAVRPEGSVSTLKIQRTERGDSAVYLCASSQVGTTDTQYFGPGTRLTVL.

The chain couples TRBV27 to TRBJ2-5; TRBD2 agrees at 9 bases. CDR3 length equals 15 residues. Unmatched junction bases numbered 9, after V lost 7 bases and J lost 3 bases. The germline V gene has CDR1 MNHEY and CDR2 SMNVEV (reference sequence). The DNA for the CDR3 is TGTGCCAGCACCGCCCTAAGCGGGGGGAAAGAGACCCAGTACTTC. Amino acid sequence: CASTALSGGKETQYF.

The J gene is TRBJ2-3, the V gene TRBV27; D not resolved. Germline values: CDR1 MNHEY, CDR2 SMNVEV (reference sequence). This CDR3 region has 14 residues. Between the trimmed V and J ends, which lost 2 bases and 2 bases, there was a span of 8 bases. CDR3 sequence (DNA): TGTGCCAGCAGTTTAGCAGGAACCACAGATACGCAGTATTTT. Translated, it gives CASSLAGTTDTQYF.

This rearrangement joins TRBV4-2 to TRBJ1-1; D may be TRBD1 (5 bases). The CDR3 totals 18 residues. CDR1 and CDR2 from the germline V gene are LGHNA and YNFKEQ. Trimming stripped 2 bases from V and 1 base from J, with 20 bases between. DNA of the CDR3: TGTGCCAGCAGCCAATCCCGATCGGGTCGGGGACCGAACACTGAAGCTTTCTTT. This gives the protein CASSQSRSGRGPNTEAFF.

V usage is TRBV7-3 and J usage is TRBJ2-5, with TRBD2 matching over 9 bases. The CDR3 is 16 amino acids. CDR1 is SGHTA, CDR2 FQGTGA, per germline. The trim removed 1 base at V and 2 bases at J, leaving 5 bases unmatched. This CDR3 reads CASSLSGTSQQETQYF. The CDR3 DNA is TGTGCCAGCAGCTTAAGCGGGACTAGCCAGCAAGAGACCCAGTACTTC.

The CDR3: CASSRGGVDEKGQYF. DNA of the CDR3: TGTGCCAGCAGCCGAGGCGGGGTGGACGAGAAGGGGCAGTATTTT. The chain joins TRBV4-2 to TRBJ2-3; TRBD2 is a possible D gene (6 bases). Germline CDR1 and CDR2: LGHNA and YNFKEQ. V gave up 4 bases and J gave up 11 bases, with 22 bases separating them. This CDR3 is 15 amino acids long.

The table lists this clone with a count of one. This chain connects TRBV4-3 to TRBJ1-2, with TRBD1 matching 9 bases. Germline CDR1 and CDR2: LGHNA and YSLEER. This CDR3 is built from 18 residues. J gave up 6 bases and V 2 bases, and 16 bases lay outside the gene matches. The CDR3 DNA is TGCGCCAGCAGCCAAACCCGGGACAGGGCTACAGGGCGGGATGGCTACACCTTC. Its protein is CASSQTRDRATGRDGYTF.

The chain couples TRBV18 to TRBJ2-5, with D tentatively TRBD1 (6 bases). In germline, CDR1 is KGHSH, CDR2 LQKENI. This CDR3 has 15 residues. V lost 3 bases and J 5 bases, leaving 16 bases between the germline ends. CDR3 protein: CASSPRGAQRETQYF. CDR3 DNA: TGTGCCAGCTCACCCAGGGGAGCTCAAAGGGAGACCCAGTACTTC.

The chain is built from TRBV4-2 and TRBJ1-2; 9 nucleotides agree with TRBD1. The CDR3 is made up of 15 amino acids. Looked up from germline, CDR1 is LGHNA and CDR2 is YNFKEQ. Trimming took 0 bases from V and 9 from J; bases not matched to a gene: 8. The CDR3 protein is CASSQDRGTGNSYTF. CDR3 in DNA: TGTGCCAGCAGCCAAGATCGCGGGACAGGGAATAGCTACACCTTC.